This T cell receptor (beta chain) was recovered during a study of T-cell memory formation after mild COVID-19. This clonotype was seen many times. Via MiXCR, TCRdb re-called the 5' RACE reads, giving one row per CDR3 protein. The table lists about 360,000 distinct CDR3 sequences, over 13% of them singletons. V was cut by 5 bases and J by 1 base, with 16 bases left in between. The CDR3 length is 16 residues. The germline V gene encodes CDR1 SGHTA and CDR2 FQGNSA. The specimen sequenced was PBMCs or a T cell subset sorted from them (not recorded which). This sequence originates from a man aged 18 to 30 who had mild COVID-19 (a few samples of this study predate the infection). Cell type and time point are not known. The gene calls are TRBV7-2 and TRBJ2-3; D unclear. DNA of the CDR3: TGTGCCAGCAGCCCTAGTCTTCATTACGGCACAGATACGCAGTATTTT. It yields the protein CASSPSLHYGTDTQYF.